This T cell receptor (beta chain) was profiled in a study of shared clonotypes between healthy human individuals. Trimming removed 3 bases from V and 0 bases from J; junction bases left unmatched: 8. The CDR3 spans 17 residues. Germline V gives CDR1 LGHNA, CDR2 YNFKEQ. At a deep level, the assay was run. Data came from immunoSEQ multiplex PCR; TCRdb stores just in-frame clones and leaves some out. Counted here are roughly 2.2 million clones, around 93% occurring once; the ten biggest clones make up approximately 0.41%. Regarding the study as a whole: As a rule, naive subsets had a larger estimated richness than memory subsets.

A word on this clone: No antigen is known for it.

Material for sequencing was naive CD4+ T cells from PBMCs. Specified subset: CD45RA+ positively selected. The TCR sequence derives from a man between 18 and 35 years old in good health. Some clones in this sample may be carry-over from other donors' samples. V is TRBV4-2 and J is TRBJ2-3; 8 nucleotides align to TRBD2. The CDR3, as DNA: TGTGCCAGCAGCCAGAGAGCGGGAGAGGTGAGCACAGATACGCAGTATTTT. Its translation is CASSQRAGEVSTDTQYF.